Below, 32 T cell receptor beta chains from the same sample are listed, as sequenced in a study of cytomegalovirus exposure and HLA in healthy donors. The study ran its PCR with 60 Vbeta and 13 Jbeta primers. Some clones are missing from TCRdb's copy, which holds only in-frame ones; the method was immunoSEQ multiplex PCR. The sample shows roughly 56,000 clones, about four fifths of them seen only once. The sequenced material came from PBMCs. Receptors were obtained from a boy between 10 and 17 years old in good health and CMV-seropositive.

The chain joins TRBV4-1 to TRBJ1-4, with a possible D match to TRBD1 (6 bases). Germline CDR1 reads MGHRA; CDR2 reads YSYEKL. The CDR3 loop spans 20 amino acids. The ends were cut back, 0 bases at V and 7 bases at J, with 27 bases in the middle. CDR3 bases: TGCGCCAGCAGCCAAGATCCCCAACCATATTACAGGGAATTGGGTGAAAAACTGTTTTTT. Protein product: CASSQDPQPYYRELGEKLFF.

The chain carries TRBV6-5 and TRBJ2-3; possibly TRBD1 for D (6 bases). The CDR3 totals 15 residues. Germline loops: CDR1 MNHEY, CDR2 SVGAGI. V was shortened by 5 bases and J by 7 bases, with 19 bases between the two germline ends. For the CDR3, the DNA is TGTGCCAGCAGTCAACAGGGACCCCCGGTGAATACGCAGTATTTT. It translates to CASSQQGPPVNTQYF.

The chain carries TRBV19 and TRBJ1-2; TRBD1 agrees at 7 bases. The CDR3 totals 14 residues. V shed 3 bases and J 6 bases; nucleotides not matched to a gene: 7. From germline, CDR1 is LNHDA and CDR2 SQIVND (reference sequence). CDR3 nucleotide sequence: TGTGCCAGTAGTATCCCCTACAGGGGTAATGGCTACACCTTC. This gives the protein CASSIPYRGNGYTF.

The chain recombines TRBV19 with TRBJ2-3, with D unclear. The V end was cut by 6 bases, the J end by 0 bases, with 16 bases between. The CDR3 is 16 residues long. Germline lookup yields CDR1 LNHDA and CDR2 SQIVND (reference sequence). The CDR3 DNA reads TGTGCCAGTAGCCCGGTGGAGCATTTGAGCACAGATACGCAGTATTTT. Its protein is CASSPVEHLSTDTQYF.

The chain is built from TRBV27 and TRBJ1-2, with D possibly matching TRBD1 (6 bases). Trimming pared 6 bases from V and 6 bases from J, leaving 17 bases between. Per the germline V gene, CDR1 is MNHEY and CDR2 is SMNVEV (reference sequence). The CDR3 has 14 amino acids. CDR3 nucleotide sequence: TGTGCCAGCAGCGGGCGGGGGGCGCGTAATGGCTACACCTTC. Protein sequence: CASSGRGARNGYTF.

The chain recombines TRBV6-1 with TRBJ2-1, with D hard to call. Trimming stripped 6 bases from V and 0 bases from J, with 6 bases between. Looked up from germline, CDR1 is MNHNS and CDR2 is SASEGT. CDR3 size: 13 residues. The chain's CDR3 is CASRQSSYNEQFF. The DNA for the CDR3 is TGTGCCAGCAGACAGAGCTCCTACAATGAGCAGTTCTTC.

J is TRBJ2-5 and V is TRBV27; D may be TRBD2 (5 bases). The J call may not be correct, given that the DNA end is closer to TRBJ2-7. The CDR3 contains 15 residues. Germline assignment: CDR1 MNHEY and CDR2 SMNVEV (reference sequence). The CDR3 protein is CASSSRDSKAYEQYF. The CDR3 DNA reads TGTGCCAGCAGTTCCCGGGATAGCAAAGCCTACGAGCAGTACTTC.

The chain is built from TRBV5-1 and TRBJ2-5; a possible D gene is TRBD1 (6 bases). Germline CDR1 reads SGHRS; CDR2 reads YFSETQ. Trimming took 7 bases from V and 0 from J, leaving 16 bases between them. CDR3 size: 15 residues. CDR3 in DNA: TGCGCCAGCGGCCCTAGGGACACCAACCAAGAGACCCAGTACTTC. Amino acid sequence: CASGPRDTNQETQYF.

V is TRBV13 and J is TRBJ1-5; D unresolved. Per germline, CDR1 PRHDT and CDR2 FYEKMQ (reference sequence). Between the trimmed V and J ends, which lost 1 base and 3 bases, there was a span of 10 bases. The CDR3 loop spans 15 amino acids. The CDR3 sequence is CASSLESGFNQPQHF. CDR3 nucleotide sequence: TGTGCCAGCAGCTTAGAGTCGGGGTTCAATCAGCCCCAGCATTTT.

The chain has TRBV6-6 and TRBJ2-5; D perhaps matches TRBD2 (6 bases). Looked up from germline, CDR1 is MNHNY and CDR2 is SVGAGI (reference sequence). The CDR3 extends over 14 amino acids. Trimming left V 3 bases short and J 1 base short, with 9 bases between. For the CDR3, the DNA is TGTGCCAGCAGTTATCGGGGGACCCAAGAGACCCAGTACTTC. Amino acid sequence: CASSYRGTQETQYF.

This clone has only a few counts. The CDR3 loop reads CASSVDQGYNTEAFF. In DNA, the CDR3 is TGTGCCAGCAGCGTAGATCAGGGGTACAACACTGAAGCTTTCTTT. The V gene is TRBV9, the J gene TRBJ1-1; the D gene is possibly TRBD1 (6 bases). The CDR3 is 15 amino acids. Germline V CDR1 and CDR2: SGDLS, YYNGEE. V was cut by 0 bases and J by 2 bases, with 11 bases left in between.

J is TRBJ2-3 and V is TRBV7-2, with 10 bases identical to TRBD2. CDR1 and CDR2 (germline): SGHTA, FQGNSA. The CDR3 spans 16 residues. V lost 4 bases and J lost 4; bases outside the gene matches: 8. The CDR3 DNA is TGTGCCAGCAGCTCCGACCTAGCGGGGGTCGCAGATACGCAGTATTTT. This sequence encodes CASSSDLAGVADTQYF.

The chain couples TRBV6-1 to TRBJ2-7, with D unresolved. Germline V gene data show CDR1 as MNHNS and CDR2 as SASEGT. There are 11 residues in the CDR3. The V gene lost 6 bases and the J gene lost 6 bases, with 9 bases spanning the gap. The CDR3 protein is CASSLNSEQYF. DNA of the CDR3: TGTGCCAGCAGCCTCAATAGCGAGCAGTACTTC.

The CDR3: CAIGRGGEQFF. In DNA form, the CDR3 reads TGTGCCATCGGAAGGGGCGGTGAGCAGTTCTTC. The chain employs TRBV10-3 and TRBJ2-1; tentatively, D is TRBD1 (5 bases). V gave up 8 bases and J gave up 9 bases, with 11 bases separating them. CDR3 length: 11 amino acids. CDR1 and CDR2 from the germline V gene are ENHRY and SYGVKD.

The rearrangement uses TRBV5-1 and TRBJ2-2; D uncertain. V was clipped by 0 bases and J by 3 bases, with 9 bases between them. The germline gives CDR1 SGHRS, CDR2 YFSETQ. The CDR3 has 15 amino acids. CDR3 sequence (DNA): TGCGCCAGCAGCTTGGGTGACCGGGACACCGGGGAGCTGTTTTTT. Translating gives CASSLGDRDTGELFF.

This chain links TRBV2 with TRBJ2-7; 7 bases are shared with TRBD1. The CDR3 length is 21 residues. The V gene end was trimmed by 2 bases and the J gene end by 0 bases; junction bases not matched to a gene: 22. Germline loops: CDR1 SNHLY, CDR2 FYNNEI. The CDR3: CASSESYKTEAPGQISYEQYF. As DNA, the CDR3 is TGTGCCAGCAGTGAAAGTTATAAAACGGAGGCACCGGGACAGATCTCCTACGAGCAGTACTTC. Filled out from reference TRBV2 and TRBJ2-7, the complete variable domain reads EPEVTQTPSHQVTQMGQEVILRCVPISNHLYFYWYRQILGQKVEFLVSFYNNEISEKSEIFDDQFSVERPDGSNFTLKIRSTKLEDSAMYFCASSESYKTEAPGQISYEQYFGPGTRLTVT.

The rearrangement links TRBV11-2 to TRBJ1-2; D is unclear. Deletions cut 5 bases from V and 0 bases from J, with 7 bases between. Germline V gene lookup returns CDR1 SGHAT and CDR2 FQNNGV. The CDR3 is 13 residues long. The CDR3 bases are TGTGCCAGCAGCCCGGAGCCTAACTATGGCTACACCTTC. It yields the protein CASSPEPNYGYTF.

J is TRBJ1-5 and V is TRBV19; D call uncertain. The V and J ends lost 3 bases and 3 bases respectively, with 6 bases between them. Looked up from germline, CDR1 is LNHDA and CDR2 is SQIVND (reference sequence). This CDR3 comprises 13 residues. This chain's CDR3 is CASSIPVNQPQHF. DNA for the CDR3: TGTGCCAGTAGTATTCCGGTCAATCAGCCCCAGCATTTT.

This clone was seen more than once but under ten times. The junction departs from the called germline gene at one end, perhaps through a read error. The rearrangement uses TRBV7-9 and TRBJ2-7; D is unresolved. Germline CDR1 SEHNR, CDR2 FQNEAQ (reference sequence). There are 12 residues in the CDR3. CDR3 DNA: TGTTCCAGCAGCTTGAGTAGTGCCGAGCAGTACTTC. This sequence encodes CSSSLSSAEQYF.

This clone has more than one count but fewer than ten. The chain is built from TRBV18 and TRBJ1-1; 7 nucleotides line up with TRBD1. CDR3 length equals 15 residues. The J segment lost 1 base and the V segment lost 1 base, leaving 3 bases of the junction unmatched. CDR1 and CDR2 from the germline V gene are KGHSH and LQKENI. CDR3 nucleotide sequence: TGTGCCAGCTCACCACAGGGGGCTAAGAACACTGAAGCTTTCTTT. Protein product: CASSPQGAKNTEAFF.

The chain carries TRBV9 and TRBJ2-4; D remains unclear. The CDR3 contains 14 residues. Per the germline V gene, CDR1 is SGDLS and CDR2 is YYNGEE. V was clipped by 0 bases and J by 8 bases, with 12 bases between them. As DNA, the CDR3 is TGTGCCAGCAGCGTAGAGGATAATCGGGACATTCAGTACTTC. Protein sequence: CASSVEDNRDIQYF.

CDR3 in DNA: TGTGCCAGTAGTACTCTGACAGGGGGCAAAAACATTCAGTACTTC. It translates to CASSTLTGGKNIQYF. The rearrangement links TRBV19 to TRBJ2-4; 9 bases match TRBD1. Germline loops: CDR1 LNHDA, CDR2 SQIVND (reference sequence). The CDR3 covers 15 residues. After removal of 4 bases from V and 3 bases from J, the junction contained 4 bases not matched to a gene. The variable domain in full, with the rest retrieved from reference TRBV19 and TRBJ2-4, is DGGITQSPKYLFRKEGQNVTLSCEQNLNHDAMYWYRQDPGQGLRLIYYSQIVNDFQKGDIAEGYSVSREKKESFPLTVTSAQKNPTAFYLCASSTLTGGKNIQYFGAGTRLSVL.

In DNA form, the CDR3 reads TGTGCCAGCACTACCTTCACAGATACGCAGTATTTT. It is translated as CASTTFTDTQYF. The V call is TRBV7-2, the J call TRBJ2-3, with D unresolved. The germline gives CDR1 SGHTA, CDR2 FQGNSA. The length of the CDR3 is 12 residues. The germline V and J ends were trimmed by 7 bases and 2 bases, with 7 bases remaining between them.

The genes are TRBV7-8 and TRBJ1-2; 9 bases align to TRBD1. Germline V gene data show CDR1 as SGHVS and CDR2 as FQNEAQ. The CDR3 is 13 amino acids. With 4 bases clipped from V and 5 bases from J, the junction kept 2 bases outside the gene matches. CDR3 residues: CASSWGQGYGYTF. In nucleotides, the CDR3 is TGTGCCAGCAGCTGGGGACAGGGATATGGCTACACCTTC.

CDR3 nucleotide sequence: TGTGCCAGCAGCTCCAACTACCGGGACAGCTTTTACGAGCAGTACTTC. Translated: CASSSNYRDSFYEQYF. The V gene is TRBV5-5, the J gene TRBJ2-7, with TRBD1 identical over 7 bases. The CDR3 covers 16 residues. Germline values: CDR1 SGHKS, CDR2 YYEKEE (reference sequence). V lost 3 bases, J lost 4 bases, and 13 bases stayed unmatched.

Only a few counts were recorded for this clone. The chain joins TRBV9 to TRBJ2-1, with 9 bases that match TRBD1. The V gene end was trimmed by 0 bases and the J gene end by 5 bases; junction bases not matched to a gene: 6. The germline CDR1 and CDR2 sequences are SGDLS and YYNGEE. The CDR3 runs 16 residues. CDR3 sequence: CASSVVHRGLHNEQFF. As DNA, the CDR3 is TGTGCCAGCAGCGTAGTCCACAGGGGGCTACACAATGAGCAGTTCTTC.

The gene calls are TRBV2 and TRBJ2-1; tentative D call: TRBD2 (5 bases). V lost 4 bases to trimming and J lost 7 bases, with 17 bases between them. CDR1 and CDR2 from the germline V gene are SNHLY and FYNNEI. CDR3 length equals 15 residues. The CDR3 is CASSARLSPLNEQFF. The CDR3, as DNA: TGTGCCAGCAGTGCGAGACTATCCCCTTTAAATGAGCAGTTCTTC.

V and J are TRBV5-6 and TRBJ1-3; D is perhaps TRBD1 (5 bases). The V end lost 2 bases, the J end lost 4 bases, and 13 bases lay between the germline ends. The germline V gene has CDR1 SGHDT and CDR2 YYEEEE. This CDR3 contains 15 residues. The CDR3 sequence: CASSFVAGAGNTIYF. The CDR3 coding sequence is TGTGCCAGCAGCTTTGTAGCTGGGGCAGGAAACACCATATATTTT.

This clone was detected only once. J is TRBJ2-3 and V is TRBV10-2; D is perhaps TRBD2 (6 bases). Germline V gene lookup returns CDR1 WSHSY and CDR2 SAAADI. This CDR3 comprises 15 residues. V gave up 4 bases and J gave up 4 bases, with 15 bases separating them. CDR3 sequence: CASSVSGSAADTQYF. DNA of the CDR3: TGCGCCAGCAGTGTTAGCGGTTCAGCCGCAGATACGCAGTATTTT.

This CDR3 reads CATGTADNEQFF. DNA of the CDR3: TGTGCCACCGGGACAGCAGACAATGAGCAGTTCTTC. V usage is TRBV15 and J usage is TRBJ2-1; 7 nucleotides agree with TRBD1. Germline trimming cut 8 bases from V and 5 bases from J; bases unmatched to any gene: 3. The germline V gene has CDR1 LNHNV and CDR2 YYDKDF (reference sequence). The CDR3 runs 12 residues.

CDR3 coding DNA: TGTGCCAGCAGTACGGAAGGACTGGGGACTGAAGCTTTCTTT. Its protein is CASSTEGLGTEAFF. The chain couples TRBV27 to TRBJ1-1, with D unresolved. CDR3 length: 14 residues. Trimming left V 5 bases short and J 5 bases short, with 15 bases between. Germline loops: CDR1 MNHEY, CDR2 SMNVEV (reference sequence).

The chain joins TRBV15 to TRBJ2-7; D not resolved. This CDR3 has 13 residues. The germline V and J ends were trimmed by 5 bases and 4 bases, with 12 bases remaining between them. CDR1 is LNHNV, CDR2 YYDKDF, per germline (reference sequence). CDR3 loop: CATSLTDWYEQYF. CDR3 bases: TGTGCCACCAGCTTGACCGACTGGTACGAGCAGTACTTC. The full variable domain, completed using reference TRBV15 and TRBJ2-7, is DAMVIQNPRYQVTQFGKPVTLSCSQTLNHNVMYWYQQKSSQAPKLLFHYYDKDFNNEADTPDNFQSRRPNTSFCFLDIRSPGLGDTAMYLCATSLTDWYEQYFGPGTRLTVT.